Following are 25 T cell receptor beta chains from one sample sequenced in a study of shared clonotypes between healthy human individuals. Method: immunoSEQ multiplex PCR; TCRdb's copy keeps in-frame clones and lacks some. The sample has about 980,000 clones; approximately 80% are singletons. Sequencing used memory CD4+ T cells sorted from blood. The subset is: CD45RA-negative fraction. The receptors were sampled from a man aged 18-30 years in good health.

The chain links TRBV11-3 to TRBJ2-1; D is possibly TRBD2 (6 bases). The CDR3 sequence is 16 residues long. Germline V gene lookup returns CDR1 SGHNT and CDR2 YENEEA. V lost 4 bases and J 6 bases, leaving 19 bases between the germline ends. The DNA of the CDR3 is TGTGCCAGCAGCTGGGATGGGGGGAGCAAATCCAATGAGCAGTTCTTC. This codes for CASSWDGGSKSNEQFF.

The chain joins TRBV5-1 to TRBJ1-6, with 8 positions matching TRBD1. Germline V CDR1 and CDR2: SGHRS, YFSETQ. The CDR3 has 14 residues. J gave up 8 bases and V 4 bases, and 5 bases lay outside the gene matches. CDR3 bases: TGCGCCAGCAGCGTGACAGGGGTAGATTCACCCCTCCACTTT. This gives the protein CASSVTGVDSPLHF. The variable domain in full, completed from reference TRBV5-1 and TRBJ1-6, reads KAGVTQTPRYLIKTRGQQVTLSCSPISGHRSVSWYQQTPGQGLQFLFEYFSETQRNKGNFPGRFSGRQFSNSRSEMNVSTLELGDSALYLCASSVTGVDSPLHFGNGTRLTVT.

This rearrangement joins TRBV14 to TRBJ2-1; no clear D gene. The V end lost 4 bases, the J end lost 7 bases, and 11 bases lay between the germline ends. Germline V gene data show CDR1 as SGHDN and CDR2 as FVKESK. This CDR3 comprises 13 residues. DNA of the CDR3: TGTGCCAGCAGCCTACATGGTAGTAATGAGCAGTTCTTC. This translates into CASSLHGSNEQFF.

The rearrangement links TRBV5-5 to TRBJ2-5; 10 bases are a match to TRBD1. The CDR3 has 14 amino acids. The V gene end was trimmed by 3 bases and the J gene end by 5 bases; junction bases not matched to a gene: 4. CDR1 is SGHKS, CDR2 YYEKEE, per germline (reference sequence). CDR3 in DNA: TGTGCCAGCAGCTACGGGACAGGGGTGGAGACCCAGTACTTC. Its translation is CASSYGTGVETQYF.

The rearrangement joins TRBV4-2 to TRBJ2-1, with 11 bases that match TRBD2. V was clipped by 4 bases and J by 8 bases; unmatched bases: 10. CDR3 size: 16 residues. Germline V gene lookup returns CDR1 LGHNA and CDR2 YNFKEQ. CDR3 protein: CASSPSTSGRGDEQFF. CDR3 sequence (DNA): TGTGCCAGCAGCCCAAGCACTAGCGGGAGAGGGGATGAGCAGTTCTTC.

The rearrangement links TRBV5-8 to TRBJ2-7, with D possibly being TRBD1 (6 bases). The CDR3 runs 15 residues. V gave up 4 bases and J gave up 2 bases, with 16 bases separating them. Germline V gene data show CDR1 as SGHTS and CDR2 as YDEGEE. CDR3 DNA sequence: TGTGCCAGCAGCGATCGACAGGTTACCACCTACGAGCAGTACTTC. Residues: CASSDRQVTTYEQYF.

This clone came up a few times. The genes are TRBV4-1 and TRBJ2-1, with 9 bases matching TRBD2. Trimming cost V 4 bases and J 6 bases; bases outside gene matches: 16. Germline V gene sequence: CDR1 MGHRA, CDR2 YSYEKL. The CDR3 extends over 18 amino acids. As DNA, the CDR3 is TGCGCCAGCAGCCGACAGAGGTCTAGCGGGGTTATATCCAATGAGCAGTTCTTC. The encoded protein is CASSRQRSSGVISNEQFF.

The CDR3 reads CAWSWGQGVGTEAFF. CDR3 bases: TGTGCCTGGAGTTGGGGGCAGGGGGTAGGCACTGAAGCTTTCTTT. This chain uses TRBV30 with TRBJ1-1, with 7 nucleotides matching TRBD1. J lost 4 bases, V lost 2 bases, and 10 bases had no gene match. CDR1 and CDR2 from the germline V gene are GTSNPN and SVGIG (reference sequence). The CDR3 extends over 15 amino acids.

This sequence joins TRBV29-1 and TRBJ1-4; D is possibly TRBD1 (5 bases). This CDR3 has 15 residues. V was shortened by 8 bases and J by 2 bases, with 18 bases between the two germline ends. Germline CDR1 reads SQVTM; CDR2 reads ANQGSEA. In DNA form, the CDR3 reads TGCAGCATTGCAGGGTTCGGGGGGACTAATGAAAAACTGTTTTTT. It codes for CSIAGFGGTNEKLFF.

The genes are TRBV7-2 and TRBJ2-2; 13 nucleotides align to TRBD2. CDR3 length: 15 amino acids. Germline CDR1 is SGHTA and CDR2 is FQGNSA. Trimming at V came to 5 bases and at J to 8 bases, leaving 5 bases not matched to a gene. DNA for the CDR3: TGTGCCAGCAGCCAGCGACTAGCGGGGGGTGGGGAGCTGTTTTTT. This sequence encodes CASSQRLAGGGELFF.

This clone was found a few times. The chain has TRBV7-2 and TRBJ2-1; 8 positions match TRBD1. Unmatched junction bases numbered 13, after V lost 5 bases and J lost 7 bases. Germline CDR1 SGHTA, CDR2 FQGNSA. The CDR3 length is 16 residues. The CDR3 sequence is CASSPVLDRARNEQFF. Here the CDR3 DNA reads TGTGCCAGCAGCCCAGTCTTGGACAGGGCCCGAAATGAGCAGTTCTTC.

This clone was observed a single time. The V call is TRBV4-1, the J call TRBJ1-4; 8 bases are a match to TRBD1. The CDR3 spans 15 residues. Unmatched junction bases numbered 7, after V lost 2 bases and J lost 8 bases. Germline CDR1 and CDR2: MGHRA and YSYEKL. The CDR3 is CASSQPTGVREKLFF. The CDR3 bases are TGCGCCAGCAGCCAACCGACAGGGGTGCGGGAAAAACTGTTTTTT.

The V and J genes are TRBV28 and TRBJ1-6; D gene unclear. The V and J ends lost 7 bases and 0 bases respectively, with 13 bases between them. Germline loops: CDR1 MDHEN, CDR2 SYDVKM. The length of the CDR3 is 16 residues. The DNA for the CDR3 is TGTGCCAGCAACCCCCCTCATAGCTCCTATAATTCACCCCTCCACTTT. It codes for CASNPPHSSYNSPLHF.

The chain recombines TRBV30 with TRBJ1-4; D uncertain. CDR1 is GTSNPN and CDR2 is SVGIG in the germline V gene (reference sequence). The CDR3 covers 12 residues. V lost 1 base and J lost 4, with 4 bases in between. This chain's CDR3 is CAWSEGNEKLFF. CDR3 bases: TGTGCCTGGAGTGAGGGTAATGAAAAACTGTTTTTT.

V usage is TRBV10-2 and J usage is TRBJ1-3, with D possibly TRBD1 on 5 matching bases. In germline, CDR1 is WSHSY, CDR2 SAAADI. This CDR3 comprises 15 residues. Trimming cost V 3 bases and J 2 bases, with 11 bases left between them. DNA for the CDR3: TGCGCCAGCAGTGATCCGGGGCGAGCTGGAAACACCATATATTTT. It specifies CASSDPGRAGNTIYF.

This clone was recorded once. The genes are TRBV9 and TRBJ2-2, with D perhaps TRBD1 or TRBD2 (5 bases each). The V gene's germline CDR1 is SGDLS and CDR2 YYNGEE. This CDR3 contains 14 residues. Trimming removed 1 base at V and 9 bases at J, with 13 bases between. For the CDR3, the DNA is TGTGCCAGCAGCGTATGGGGGAGTCGCCGGGAGCTGTTTTTT. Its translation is CASSVWGSRRELFF.

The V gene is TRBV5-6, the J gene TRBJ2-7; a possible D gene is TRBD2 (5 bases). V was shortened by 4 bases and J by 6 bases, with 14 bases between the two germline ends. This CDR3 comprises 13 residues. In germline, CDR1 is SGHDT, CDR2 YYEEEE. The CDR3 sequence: CASSLRVSSEQYF. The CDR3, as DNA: TGTGCCAGCAGCCTGAGGGTCTCTTCCGAGCAGTACTTC. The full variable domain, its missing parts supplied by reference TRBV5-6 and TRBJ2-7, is DAGVTQSPTHLIKTRGQQVTLRCSPKSGHDTVSWYQQALGQGPQFIFQYYEEEERQRGNFPDRFSGHQFPNYSSELNVNALLLGDSALYLCASSLRVSSEQYFGPGTRLTVT.

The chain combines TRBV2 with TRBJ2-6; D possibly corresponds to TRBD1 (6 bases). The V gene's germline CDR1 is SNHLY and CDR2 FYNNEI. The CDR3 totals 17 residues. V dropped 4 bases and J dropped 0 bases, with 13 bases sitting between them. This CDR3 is CASSVWTANSGANVLTF. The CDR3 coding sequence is TGTGCCAGCAGTGTTTGGACAGCGAACTCTGGGGCCAACGTCCTGACTTTC.

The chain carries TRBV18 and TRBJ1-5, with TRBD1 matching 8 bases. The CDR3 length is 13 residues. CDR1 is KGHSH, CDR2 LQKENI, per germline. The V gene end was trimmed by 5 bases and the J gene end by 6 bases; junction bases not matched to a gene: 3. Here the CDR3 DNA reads TGTGCCAGCTCAGAGACAGGGGTTCAGCCCCAGCATTTT. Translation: CASSETGVQPQHF.

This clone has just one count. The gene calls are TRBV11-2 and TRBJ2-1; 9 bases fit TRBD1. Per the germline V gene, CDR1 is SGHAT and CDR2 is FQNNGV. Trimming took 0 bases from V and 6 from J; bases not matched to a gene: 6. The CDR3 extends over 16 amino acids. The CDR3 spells CASSLDTGTGSNEQFF. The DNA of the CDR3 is TGTGCCAGCAGCTTAGATACCGGGACAGGGAGCAATGAGCAGTTCTTC.

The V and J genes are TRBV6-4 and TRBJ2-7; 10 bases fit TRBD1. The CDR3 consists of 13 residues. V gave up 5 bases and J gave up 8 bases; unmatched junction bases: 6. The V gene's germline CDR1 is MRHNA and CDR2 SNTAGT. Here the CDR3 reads CASSRDRGDKQYF. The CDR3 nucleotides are TGTGCCAGCAGTCGGGACAGGGGTGACAAGCAGTACTTC.

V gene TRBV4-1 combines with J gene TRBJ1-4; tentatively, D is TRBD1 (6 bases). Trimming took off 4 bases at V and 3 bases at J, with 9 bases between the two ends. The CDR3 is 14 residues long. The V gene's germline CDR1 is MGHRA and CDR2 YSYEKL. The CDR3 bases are TGCGCCAGCAGCCTGACAGGTTCTAATGAAAAACTGTTTTTT. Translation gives CASSLTGSNEKLFF.

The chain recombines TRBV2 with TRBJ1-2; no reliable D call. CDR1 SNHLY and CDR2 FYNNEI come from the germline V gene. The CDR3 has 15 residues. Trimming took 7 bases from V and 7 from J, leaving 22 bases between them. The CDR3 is CASKTRGGISGGYTF. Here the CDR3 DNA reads TGTGCCAGCAAGACCAGAGGCGGGATCAGTGGTGGCTACACCTTC. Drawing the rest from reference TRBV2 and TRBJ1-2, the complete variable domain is EPEVTQTPSHQVTQMGQEVILRCVPISNHLYFYWYRQILGQKVEFLVSFYNNEISEKSEIFDDQFSVERPDGSNFTLKIRSTKLEDSAMYFCASKTRGGISGGYTFGSGTRLTVV.

The chain's CDR3 is CASRARLNTEAFF. DNA for the CDR3: TGTGCCAGCAGGGCTAGACTGAACACTGAAGCTTTCTTT. The J gene is TRBJ1-1, the V gene TRBV2; D call uncertain. Germline V gene lookup returns CDR1 SNHLY and CDR2 FYNNEI. V lost 6 bases and J 0 bases, leaving 8 bases between the germline ends. The CDR3 consists of 13 residues. The full variable domain, with the rest looked up from reference TRBV2 and TRBJ1-1, is EPEVTQTPSHQVTQMGQEVILRCVPISNHLYFYWYRQILGQKVEFLVSFYNNEISEKSEIFDDQFSVERPDGSNFTLKIRSTKLEDSAMYFCASRARLNTEAFFGQGTRLTVV.

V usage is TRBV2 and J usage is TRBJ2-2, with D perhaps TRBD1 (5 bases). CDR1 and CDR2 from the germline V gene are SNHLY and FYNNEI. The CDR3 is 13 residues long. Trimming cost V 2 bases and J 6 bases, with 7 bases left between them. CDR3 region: CASSETRAGELFF. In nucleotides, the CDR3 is TGTGCCAGCAGTGAAACCAGGGCCGGGGAGCTGTTTTTT.